The 16 T cell receptor beta chains presented below share a single source sample, sequenced in a study of Graves' ophthalmopathy and Graves' hyperthyroidism. For repertoire sequencing, the TCR beta CDR3 regions were amplified from RNA transcripts. In the first round, RT-PCR was carried out with HTBI primers, and a multiplex PCR formed the second round. TCRdb passed the multiplex PCR reads through MiXCR, listing each CDR3 protein once. The table shows just over 600,000 distinct CDR3 sequences, with 22% occurring only once. Sequencing was performed on peripheral blood. The receptors originated from a young woman with stable Graves' hyperthyroidism. Some clones in this sample may be carry-over from other donors' samples.

The table lists this clonotype with many counts. The rearrangement uses TRBV30 and TRBJ1-2; D unresolved. The germline V gene encodes CDR1 GTSNPN and CDR2 SVGIG (reference sequence). This CDR3 comprises 13 residues. V was shortened by 0 bases and J by 4 bases, with 9 bases between the two germline ends. This chain's CDR3 is CAWSVRGVYGYTF. The CDR3 DNA reads TGTGCCTGGAGTGTACGGGGAGTCTATGGCTACACCTTC.

The table lists this clonotype with many counts. V is TRBV6-5 and J is TRBJ2-7, with a weak D call TRBD2 (6 bases). The CDR3 covers 15 residues. Trimming took 0 bases from V and 0 from J, leaving 9 bases between them. Germline V gene data show CDR1 as MNHEY and CDR2 as SVGAGI. Here the CDR3 DNA reads TGTGCCAGCAGTTACTCTACTAGCCCCTCCTACGAGCAGTACTTC. Residues: CASSYSTSPSYEQYF.

Comments on this clonotype: One base away lies a much larger clone, so this may be a sequencing read error. The rearrangement joins TRBV6-1 to TRBJ1-1; a weak D match, TRBD1 (6 bases). Trimming took off 11 bases at V and 1 base at J, with 17 bases between the two ends. This CDR3 is built from 14 residues. Germline lookup yields CDR1 MNHNS and CDR2 SASEGT. CDR3 in amino acids: CADTQQGGNTEAFF. The CDR3, as DNA: TGTGCCGACACGCAACAGGGAGGGAACACTGAAGCTTTCTTT.

Points on this clonotype: At one end the junction does not follow the germline gene, possibly because of a read error. The genes are TRBV6-5 and TRBJ2-2; D might be TRBD2 (5 bases). The CDR3 runs 12 residues. Germline CDR1 is MNHEY and CDR2 is SVGAGI. The CDR3 loop reads CASKFFTGELWF. The CDR3 region has the DNA TGTGCCAGCAAGTTTTTCACCGGGGAGCTGTGGTTT.

This clonotype was detected only a few times. For the CDR3, the DNA is TGTGCCAGCAGTCTACAGGGGACTCTCTACGAGCAGTACTTC. Translating it yields CASSLQGTLYEQYF. This chain uses TRBV12-3 or TRBV12-4 with TRBJ2-7; tentative D call: TRBD1 (7 bases). This CDR3 spans 14 amino acids. Trimming cost V 5 bases and J 3 bases, with 14 bases left between them.

J is TRBJ1-5 and V is TRBV6-1, with 7 nucleotides matching TRBD1. J was trimmed by 0 bases and V by 8 bases; bases with no gene match: 4. The CDR3 is 14 residues long. Germline V lookup: CDR1 MNHNS, CDR2 SASEGT. CDR3 bases: TGTGCCAGCGGGACAGCAGATAGCAATCAGCCCCAGCATTTT. This encodes CASGTADSNQPQHF.

The genes are TRBV5-1 and TRBJ2-5, with D unclear. Germline loops: CDR1 SGHRS, CDR2 YFSETQ. The CDR3 runs 14 residues. The germline V and J ends were trimmed by 0 bases and 1 base, with 7 bases remaining between them. The CDR3, as DNA: TGCGCCAGCAGCTTGGTGACCCTCCAAGAGACCCAGTACTTC. This codes for CASSLVTLQETQYF.

This clonotype was seen ten or more times. This chain uses TRBV20-1 with TRBJ1-2; possible D gene TRBD1, 6 bases. The CDR3 covers 11 residues. Germline assignment: CDR1 DFQATT and CDR2 SNEGSKA (reference sequence). Trimming left V 2 bases short and J 8 bases short, with 9 bases between. The CDR3 DNA sequence: TGCAGTGCTAGACCGGGGGGCGGCTACACCTTC. Amino acids: CSARPGGGYTF.

This clonotype was recorded many times. The J gene is TRBJ1-5, the V gene TRBV2; no firm D call. The ends were cut back, 7 bases at V and 3 bases at J, with 16 bases in the middle. Germline lookup yields CDR1 SNHLY and CDR2 FYNNEI. This CDR3 is built from 15 residues. CDR3 region: CASTQRARDNQPQHF. The CDR3 region has the DNA TGTGCCAGCACCCAAAGGGCGCGGGACAATCAGCCCCAGCATTTT. Complete variable domain (other parts from reference TRBV2 and TRBJ1-5): EPEVTQTPSHQVTQMGQEVILRCVPISNHLYFYWYRQILGQKVEFLVSFYNNEISEKSEIFDDQFSVERPDGSNFTLKIRSTKLEDSAMYFCASTQRARDNQPQHFGDGTRLSIL.

This clonotype was counted ten times or more. This rearrangement joins TRBV6-2 or TRBV6-3 to TRBJ1-1, with D maybe TRBD1 (5 bases). From germline, CDR1 is MNHEY and CDR2 SVGEGT. V was shortened by 2 bases and J by 3 bases, with 13 bases between the two germline ends. The CDR3 is made up of 15 amino acids. In nucleotides, the CDR3 is TGTGCCAGCAGTTACCGGGACGGATTGGACACTGAAGCTTTCTTT. It is translated as CASSYRDGLDTEAFF.

A word on this clonotype: The junction does not match germline at one end; this may be a read error. V is TRBV19 and J is TRBJ1-1, with D possibly being TRBD1 (5 bases). From germline, CDR1 is LNHDA and CDR2 SQIVND (reference sequence). The CDR3 sequence is 12 residues long. The CDR3 protein is CASRQGGTESFF. For the CDR3, the DNA is TGTGCCAGTAGGCAGGGAGGCACTGAATCTTTCTTT.

A few counts support this clonotype. This chain links TRBV24-1 with TRBJ2-5; 7 bases are shared with TRBD1. Germline V gene data show CDR1 as KGHDR and CDR2 as SFDVKD. The V gene end was trimmed by 3 bases and the J gene end by 1 base; junction bases not matched to a gene: 7. The CDR3 is 16 amino acids. CDR3 DNA sequence: TGTGCCACCAGTGATCCGGGGCGGACAGGCCAAGAGACCCAGTACTTC. Residues: CATSDPGRTGQETQYF.

This clonotype has more than one count but fewer than ten. The J gene is TRBJ1-1, the V gene TRBV19, with D perhaps TRBD1 (6 bases). This CDR3 is 13 amino acids long. Germline assignment: CDR1 LNHDA and CDR2 SQIVND (reference sequence). V gave up 8 bases and J gave up 4 bases, with 14 bases separating them. CDR3 DNA: TGTGCCAGTGACACAGGGAGGACCACTGAAGCTTTCTTT. Translation: CASDTGRTTEAFF. Together with reference TRBV19 and TRBJ1-1, the CDR3 gives the full variable domain: DGGITQSPKYLFRKEGQNVTLSCEQNLNHDAMYWYRQDPGQGLRLIYYSQIVNDFQKGDIAEGYSVSREKKESFPLTVTSAQKNPTAFYLCASDTGRTTEAFFGQGTRLTVV.

This clonotype has ten or more counts. The CDR3 protein is CASSLRQLNQPQHF. CDR3 nucleotides: TGTGCCAGCAGTTTAAGGCAGCTCAATCAGCCCCAGCATTTT. The chain couples TRBV12-3 or TRBV12-4 to TRBJ1-5, with D hard to call. CDR3 length: 14 amino acids. V lost 2 bases and J lost 3, with 8 bases in between.

Note on this clonotype: A much larger clone sits a single nucleotide away, making a read error possible. The CDR3 carries no conserved terminal phenylalanine or tryptophan, so it likely arises from a read error. This chain uses TRBV5-1 with TRBJ2-7; TRBD2 matches at 14 bases. The CDR3 totals 16 residues. Looked up from germline, CDR1 is SGHRS and CDR2 is YFSETQ. With V trimmed by 4 bases and J by 8 bases, 11 bases remained unmatched. CDR3 region: CASSQGLAGEVTQQYS. In DNA form, the CDR3 reads TGCGCCAGCAGCCAGGGACTAGCGGGGGAGGTTACGCAGCAGTACTCC.

The sample holds many counts of this clonotype. The chain couples TRBV5-1 to TRBJ2-7, with D possibly TRBD2 on 6 matching bases. V lost 0 bases to trimming and J lost 5 bases, with 12 bases between them. This CDR3 is built from 14 residues. The V gene's germline CDR1 is SGHRS and CDR2 YFSETQ. The CDR3 nucleotides are TGCGCCAGCAGCTTGGAGCTAGCGTCTAACGAGCAGTACTTC. Its protein is CASSLELASNEQYF.